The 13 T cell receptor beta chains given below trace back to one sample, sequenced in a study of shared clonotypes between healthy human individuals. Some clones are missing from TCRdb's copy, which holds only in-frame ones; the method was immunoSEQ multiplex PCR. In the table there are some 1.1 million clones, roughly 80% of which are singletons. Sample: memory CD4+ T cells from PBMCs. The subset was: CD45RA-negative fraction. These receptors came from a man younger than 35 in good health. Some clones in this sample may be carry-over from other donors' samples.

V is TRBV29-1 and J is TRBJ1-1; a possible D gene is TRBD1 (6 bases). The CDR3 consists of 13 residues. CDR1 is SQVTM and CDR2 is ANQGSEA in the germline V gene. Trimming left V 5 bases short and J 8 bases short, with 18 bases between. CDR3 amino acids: CSVPGGGGKEAFF. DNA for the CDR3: TGCAGCGTTCCCGGGGGCGGGGGAAAGGAAGCTTTCTTT.

The CDR3, as DNA: TGTGCCAGCAGCCGGGACCTGGAGCAGTACTTC. Protein: CASSRDLEQYF. The chain carries TRBV5-4 and TRBJ2-7; D could derive from TRBD1 or TRBD2 (5 bases each). V was cut by 4 bases and J by 7 bases, with 9 bases left in between. This CDR3 has 11 residues. Germline V gene data show CDR1 as SGHNT and CDR2 as YYREEE (reference sequence).

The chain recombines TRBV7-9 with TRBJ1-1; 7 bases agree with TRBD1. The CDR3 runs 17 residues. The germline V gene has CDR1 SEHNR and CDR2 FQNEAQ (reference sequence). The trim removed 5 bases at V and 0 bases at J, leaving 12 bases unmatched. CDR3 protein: CASSQPRTGPMNTEAFF. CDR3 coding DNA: TGTGCCAGCAGCCAACCCAGGACAGGCCCTATGAACACTGAAGCTTTCTTT.

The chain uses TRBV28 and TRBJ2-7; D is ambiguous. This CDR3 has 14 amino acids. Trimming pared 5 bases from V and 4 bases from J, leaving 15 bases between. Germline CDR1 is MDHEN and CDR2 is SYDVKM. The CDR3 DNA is TGTGCCAGCAGTCGACCGTTACTCCCATACGAGCAGTACTTC. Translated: CASSRPLLPYEQYF.

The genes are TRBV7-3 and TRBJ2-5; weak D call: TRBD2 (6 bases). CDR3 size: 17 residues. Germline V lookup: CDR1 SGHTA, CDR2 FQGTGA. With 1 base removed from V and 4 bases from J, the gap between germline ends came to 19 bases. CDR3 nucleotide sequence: TGTGCCAGCAGCTTAAGGGGACGAGCGGGTACGTCAGAGACCCAGTACTTC. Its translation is CASSLRGRAGTSETQYF.

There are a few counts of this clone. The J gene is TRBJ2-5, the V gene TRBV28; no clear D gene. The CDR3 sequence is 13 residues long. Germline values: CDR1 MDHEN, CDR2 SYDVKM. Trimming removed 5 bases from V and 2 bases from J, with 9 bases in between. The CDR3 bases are TGTGCCAGCAGTCTACGCCCGCAAGAGACCCAGTACTTC. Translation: CASSLRPQETQYF.

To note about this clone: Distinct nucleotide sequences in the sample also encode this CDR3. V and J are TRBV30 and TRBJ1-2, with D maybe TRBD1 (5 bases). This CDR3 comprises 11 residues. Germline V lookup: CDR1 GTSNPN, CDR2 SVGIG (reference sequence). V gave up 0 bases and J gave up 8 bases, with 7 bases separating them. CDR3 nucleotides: TGTGCCTGGAGTGTGGGGGGAGGCTACACCTTC. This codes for CAWSVGGGYTF.

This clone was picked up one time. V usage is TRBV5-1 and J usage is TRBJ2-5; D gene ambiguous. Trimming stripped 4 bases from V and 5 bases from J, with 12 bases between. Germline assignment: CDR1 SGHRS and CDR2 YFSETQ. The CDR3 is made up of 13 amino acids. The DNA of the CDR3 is TGCGCCAGCAGCCTCCTCGAGAGGGAGACCCAGTACTTC. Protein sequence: CASSLLERETQYF.

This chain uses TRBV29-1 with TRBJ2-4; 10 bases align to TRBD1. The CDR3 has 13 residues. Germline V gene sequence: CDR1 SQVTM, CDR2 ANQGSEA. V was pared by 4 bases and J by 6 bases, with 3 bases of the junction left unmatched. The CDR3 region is CSVGTGGGNIQYF. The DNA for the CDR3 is TGCAGCGTTGGGACAGGGGGTGGAAACATTCAGTACTTC.

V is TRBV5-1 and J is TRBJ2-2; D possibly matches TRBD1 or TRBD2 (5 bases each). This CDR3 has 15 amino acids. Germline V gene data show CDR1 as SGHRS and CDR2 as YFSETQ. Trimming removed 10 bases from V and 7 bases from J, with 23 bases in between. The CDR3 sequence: CACSGLASLGGELFF. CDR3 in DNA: TGCGCCTGCTCGGGGCTAGCATCACTGGGCGGGGAGCTGTTTTTT.

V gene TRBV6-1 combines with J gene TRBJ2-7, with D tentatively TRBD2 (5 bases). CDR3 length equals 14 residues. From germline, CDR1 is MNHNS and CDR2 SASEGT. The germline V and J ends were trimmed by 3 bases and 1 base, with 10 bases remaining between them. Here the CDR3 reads CASSDRGRSYEQYF. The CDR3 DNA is TGTGCCAGCAGTGATCGGGGTAGGTCCTACGAGCAGTACTTC.

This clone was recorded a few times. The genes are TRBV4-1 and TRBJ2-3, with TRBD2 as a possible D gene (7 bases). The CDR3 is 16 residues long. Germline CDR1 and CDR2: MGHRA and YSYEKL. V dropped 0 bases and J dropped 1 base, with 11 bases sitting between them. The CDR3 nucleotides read TGCGCCAGCAGCCAAGATCGGGGGGCTGGCACAGATACGCAGTATTTT. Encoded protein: CASSQDRGAGTDTQYF.

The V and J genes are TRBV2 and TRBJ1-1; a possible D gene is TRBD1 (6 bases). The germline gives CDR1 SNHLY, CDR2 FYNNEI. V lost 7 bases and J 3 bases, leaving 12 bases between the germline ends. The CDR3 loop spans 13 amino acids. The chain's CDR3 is CASTTGLYTEAFF. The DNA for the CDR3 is TGTGCCAGCACCACAGGGCTTTACACTGAAGCTTTCTTT. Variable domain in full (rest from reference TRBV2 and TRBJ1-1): EPEVTQTPSHQVTQMGQEVILRCVPISNHLYFYWYRQILGQKVEFLVSFYNNEISEKSEIFDDQFSVERPDGSNFTLKIRSTKLEDSAMYFCASTTGLYTEAFFGQGTRLTVV.